One and the same sample provided the 14 T cell receptor beta chains below, sequenced in a study of cytomegalovirus exposure and HLA in healthy donors. With 60 Vbeta and 13 Jbeta primers, the PCR was carried out. Produced via immunoSEQ multiplex PCR; TCRdb's table is partial and in-frame only. The table shows approximately 220,000 clones, with 75% to 80% occurring only once. The material sequenced was PBMCs. The receptors stem from a male donor in good health and CMV-seronegative.

V gene TRBV28 combines with J gene TRBJ2-5; the D is unclear. TRBJ2-7 matches the DNA end more closely, so the J call is doubtful. Per germline, CDR1 MDHEN and CDR2 SYDVKM. The CDR3 spans 13 residues. CDR3 residues: CASSFRISYEQYF. The CDR3 coding sequence is TGTGCCAGCAGTTTCCGAATATCCTACGAGCAGTACTTC.

The V call is TRBV5-4, the J call TRBJ2-5, with 12 nucleotides matching TRBD1. The CDR3 spans 14 residues. CDR1 SGHNT and CDR2 YYREEE come from the germline V gene (reference sequence). The V gene end was trimmed by 4 bases and the J gene end by 5 bases; junction bases not matched to a gene: 3. The CDR3 here is CASSGTGGAETQYF. The CDR3 region has the DNA TGTGCCAGCAGCGGGACAGGGGGCGCCGAGACCCAGTACTTC.

This clone was counted a few times. The V call is TRBV7-3, the J call TRBJ2-3; D is uncertain. This CDR3 has 14 amino acids. Germline values: CDR1 SGHTA, CDR2 FQGTGA. Trimming pared 3 bases from V and 3 bases from J, leaving 10 bases between. CDR3 protein: CASSLIPGTDTQYF. CDR3 bases: TGTGCCAGCAGCTTGATCCCCGGGACAGATACGCAGTATTTT.

The chain joins TRBV7-9 to TRBJ2-1; 10 nucleotides align to TRBD2. Germline V lookup: CDR1 SEHNR, CDR2 FQNEAQ (reference sequence). Trimming cost V 5 bases and J 4 bases; bases outside gene matches: 2. The length of the CDR3 is 14 residues. In nucleotides, the CDR3 is TGTGCCAGCAGCCGGACTAGCGGATACAATGAGCAGTTCTTC. This codes for CASSRTSGYNEQFF.

This chain links TRBV4-3 with TRBJ2-3; the match to TRBD2 covers 10 bases. Germline V gene sequence: CDR1 LGHNA, CDR2 YSLEER. V trimming: 1 base; J trimming: 5 bases; junction bases outside the gene matches: 0. The CDR3 runs to 14 residues. The CDR3 reads CASSQASGGDTQYF. The CDR3 DNA reads TGCGCCAGCAGCCAAGCTAGCGGGGGAGATACGCAGTATTTT.

V and J are TRBV6-4 and TRBJ2-1; 9 bases match TRBD2. The CDR3 covers 15 residues. With 2 bases clipped from V and 1 base from J, the junction kept 0 bases outside the gene matches. Germline CDR1 reads MRHNA; CDR2 reads SNTAGT. CDR3 sequence: CASSDTSGSYNEQFF. CDR3 coding DNA: TGTGCCAGCAGTGACACTAGCGGGTCCTACAATGAGCAGTTCTTC.

The gene calls are TRBV18 and TRBJ2-5; D is possibly TRBD2 (5 bases). With 3 bases removed from V and 5 bases from J, the gap between germline ends came to 10 bases. Germline V lookup: CDR1 KGHSH, CDR2 LQKENI. The CDR3 sequence is 13 residues long. DNA for the CDR3: TGTGCCAGCTCACCCCCCATAGCGGAGACCCAGTACTTC. Protein sequence: CASSPPIAETQYF.

The V gene is TRBV27, the J gene TRBJ2-7, with D possibly being TRBD1 (6 bases). V lost 4 bases, J lost 5 bases, and 18 bases lay in between. The CDR3 consists of 15 residues. Per the germline V gene, CDR1 is MNHEY and CDR2 is SMNVEV (reference sequence). CDR3 bases: TGTGCCAGCAGTTCTCCTCCCAGGGGTAGCCACGAGCAGTACTTC. Its protein product is CASSSPPRGSHEQYF.

The chain joins TRBV5-1 to TRBJ2-5; 7 bases fit TRBD2. The end of the DNA is better explained by TRBJ2-7, so the J call may be wrong. The germline CDR1 and CDR2 sequences are SGHRS and YFSETQ. This CDR3 is 17 amino acids long. DNA for the CDR3: TGCGCCAGCAGCTCGATATCCGGGAGGCTACTCTCCTACGAGCAGTACTTC. Translating gives CASSSISGRLLSYEQYF.

Only one count was recorded for this clone. At one end, the junction sequence differs from germline, possibly due to a read error. The chain recombines TRBV7-9 with TRBJ2-7, with a possible D match to TRBD1 (5 bases). The germline V gene encodes CDR1 SEHNR and CDR2 FQNEAQ (reference sequence). The CDR3 runs to 16 residues. In DNA form, the CDR3 reads TGTTCCAGCAGCTTAGTCGTGCAGGGTCACTCCTACGAGCAGTACTTC. Amino acids: CSSSLVVQGHSYEQYF.

The chain combines TRBV19 with TRBJ1-4, with TRBD1 matching over 7 bases. The CDR3 is 15 residues long. Germline V lookup: CDR1 LNHDA, CDR2 SQIVND (reference sequence). Trimming removed 9 bases from V and 7 bases from J; junction bases left unmatched: 14. The CDR3 DNA is TGTGCCAGCAAACTACCGGGACAGCTCTCTGAAAAACTGTTTTTT. It yields the protein CASKLPGQLSEKLFF.

The chain carries TRBV4-1 and TRBJ2-5; D not certain. The ends were cut back, 2 bases at V and 5 bases at J, with 15 bases in the middle. The germline V gene has CDR1 MGHRA and CDR2 YSYEKL. The CDR3 loop spans 15 amino acids. This CDR3 reads CASSQNEASWETQYF. The DNA of the CDR3 is TGCGCCAGCAGCCAAAATGAAGCCTCCTGGGAGACCCAGTACTTC.

The gene calls are TRBV30 and TRBJ1-2; no clear D. CDR3 length equals 12 residues. Germline lookup yields CDR1 GTSNPN and CDR2 SVGIG (reference sequence). CDR3 in amino acids: CARAEGTYGYTF. In DNA form, the CDR3 reads TGTGCTCGCGCAGAGGGAACCTATGGCTACACCTTC. The entire variable domain, with the rest obtained from reference TRBV30 and TRBJ1-2, is as follows: SQTIHQWPATLVQPVGSPLSLECTVEGTSNPNLYWYRQAAGRGLQLLFYSVGIGQISSEVPQNLSASRPQDRQFILSSKKLLLSDSGFYLCARAEGTYGYTFGSGTRLTVV.

This chain joins TRBV25-1 and TRBJ1-1; the match to TRBD1 covers 7 bases. The junction had 7 bases not matched to a gene; V was cut back by 3 bases and J by 3 bases. From germline, CDR1 is MGHDK and CDR2 SYGVNS. The length of the CDR3 is 15 residues. CDR3 sequence: CASSDARQGDTEAFF. The CDR3 DNA reads TGTGCCAGCAGTGATGCACGACAGGGAGACACTGAAGCTTTCTTT.